Listed below are T cell receptor beta chains from one sample, sequenced in a study of regulatory T cells in long-lasting Graves disease. TCRdb reprocessed the multiplex PCR reads with MiXCR, giving one entry per CDR3 protein. The profile shows 650,000 to 700,000 distinct CDR3 sequences, about 30% of them singletons. Source: peripheral blood mononuclear cells (PBMCs), taken when the disease was refractory, from a patient treated with antithyroid drugs. The receptors stem from a female donor with Graves disease. CDR3s include the opening cysteine and the closing phenylalanine or tryptophan. A D gene is named only where the DNA matches it firmly. The size of a clone is reported for some rows only, either as once, few or many, or as a class for expanded clones.

TRBV7-9	NA	few	TRBJ2-5	CASSVDSGTQYF	TGTGCCAGCAGCGTTGACTCGGGGACCCAGTACTTC
TRBV2	NA	NA	TRBJ1-2	CASSRGLGTSVYGYTF	TGTGCCAGCAGCCGGGGATTAGGGACTTCGGTCTATGGCTACACCTTC
TRBV20-1	TRBD2	few	TRBJ2-5	CSARREGGSGETQYF	TGCAGTGCCCGGCGCGAAGGCGGGAGTGGAGAGACCCAGTACTTC
TRBV27	NA	few	TRBJ2-7	CASSLRGAPTYEQYF	TGTGCCAGCAGTTTAAGGGGGGCGCCGACCTACGAGCAGTACTTC
TRBV12-3/TRBV12-4	TRBD2	many	TRBJ2-4	CASSLDAGGGKNIQYF	TGTGCCAGCAGTTTAGATGCGGGAGGCGGCAAAAACATTCAGTACTTC
TRBV9	NA	NA	TRBJ1-2	CASSVGGGVGYTF	TGTGCCAGCAGCGTAGGTGGGGGCGTTGGCTACACCTTC
TRBV12-3/TRBV12-4	NA	NA	TRBJ2-1	CASSGTYNEQFF	TGTGCCAGCAGCGGGACTTACAATGAGCAGTTCTTC
TRBV7-9	NA	NA	TRBJ2-7	CASSLAGPGYTHEQYF	TGTGCCAGCAGCTTAGCTGGTCCGGGCTACACCCACGAGCAGTACTTC
TRBV12-3/TRBV12-4	NA	many	TRBJ2-7	CASSRGQLVYEQYF	TGTGCCAGCAGCCGAGGCCAGCTGGTCTACGAGCAGTACTTC
TRBV7-9	TRBD1	few	TRBJ2-7	CASSLGRDSHEQYF	TGTGCCAGCAGCTTAGGTAGGGACAGCCACGAGCAGTACTTC
TRBV2	NA	many	TRBJ1-2	CASNTGQNGYTF	TGTGCCAGCAATACGGGACAAAATGGCTACACCTTC
TRBV29-1	NA	NA	TRBJ1-4	CSARAGPLTNEKLFF	TGCAGCGCCCGAGCGGGGCCTCTAACGAATGAAAAACTGTTTTTT
TRBV2	NA	NA	TRBJ1-6	CASHPGNSPLHF	TGTGCCAGCCACCCCGGTAATTCACCCCTCCACTTT
TRBV27	TRBD1	few	TRBJ2-7	CASRLDRGNSYEQYF	TGTGCCAGCAGACTTGACAGGGGAAATTCTTACGAGCAGTACTTC
TRBV12-3/TRBV12-4	NA	many	TRBJ2-7	CASSAPWSSSYEQYF	TGTGCCAGCAGTGCCCCTTGGAGTAGCTCCTACGAGCAGTACTTC
TRBV28	TRBD1	many	TRBJ1-2	CASRDTGDYGYTF	TGTGCCAGCAGGGACACAGGGGACTATGGCTACACCTTC
TRBV20-1	NA	NA	TRBJ1-1	CSSGPSRMNTEAFF	TGCAGCTCCGGGCCGTCAAGAATGAACACTGAAGCTTTCTTT
TRBV7-9	NA	NA	TRBJ1-2	CASSPDLGQNYGYTF	TGTGCCAGCAGCCCGGATCTTGGGCAGAACTATGGCTACACCTTC
TRBV4-1	NA	few	TRBJ1-2	CASSQDQGGYTF	TGCGCCAGCAGCCAAGATCAGGGCGGCTACACCTTC
TRBV6-1	NA	NA	TRBJ1-1	CASKEIGRGDTEAFF	TGTGCCAGCAAAGAAATTGGAAGAGGGGACACTGAAGCTTTCTTT
TRBV6-2/TRBV6-3	NA	many	TRBJ1-1	CASSNRASNTEAFF	TGTGCCAGCAGTAACCGGGCCTCGAACACTGAAGCTTTCTTT
TRBV19	NA	NA	TRBJ1-1	CASSTRIALNTEAFF	TGTGCCAGTAGTACCAGGATCGCCCTGAACACTGAAGCTTTCTTT